A selection of T cell receptor beta chains follows, all from one sample in a study of PD-1 blockade in mismatch repair-deficient tumors. Sequenced by immunoSEQ multiplex PCR; TCRdb stores in-frame clones only, minus some. Of fewer than 100,000 clones detected, over 75% appear once; the ten largest clones hold more than 2.5%. This sample comprised peripheral blood, obtained 12 weeks after starting pembrolizumab. The receptors here all came from an adult with mismatch repair-deficient cancer. The CDR3 runs from the conserved cysteine through the conserved F or W. Fields, in order: clone size, J gene, V gene, D gene, CDR3 protein, CDR3 DNA. D genes are given only for firm matches. Where a row states a size, it is once, few, many or the class of an expanded clone; other rows omit it.

abundance: -
j_gene: TRBJ2-1
v_gene: TRBV11-2
d_gene: TRBD2
CDR3aa: CASSQGLAGANEQFF
CDR3nt: TGTGCCAGCAGCCAAGGACTAGCGGGAGCTAATGAGCAGTTCTTC

abundance: -
j_gene: TRBJ2-3
v_gene: TRBV6-6
d_gene: -
CDR3aa: CASSLDFSDTQYF
CDR3nt: TGTGCCAGCAGTCTTGACTTCTCAGATACGCAGTATTTT

abundance: -
j_gene: TRBJ2-7
v_gene: TRBV20-1
d_gene: -
CDR3aa: CSARQGNEQYF
CDR3nt: TGCAGTGCTAGACAGGGAAACGAGCAGTACTTC

abundance: once
j_gene: TRBJ2-1
v_gene: TRBV25-1
d_gene: -
CDR3aa: CASSARLRYNEQFF
CDR3nt: TGTGCCAGCAGTGCAAGACTCAGATACAATGAGCAGTTCTTC

abundance: -
j_gene: TRBJ2-7
v_gene: TRBV27
d_gene: TRBD1
CDR3aa: CASSFSSGTGSSYEQYF
CDR3nt: TGTGCCAGCAGTTTTTCGTCCGGGACAGGGAGCTCCTACGAGCAGTACTTC

abundance: once
j_gene: TRBJ2-2
v_gene: TRBV7-3
d_gene: -
CDR3aa: CASARTGHPNTGELFF
CDR3nt: TGTGCCAGCGCCCGAACGGGACACCCGAACACCGGGGAGCTGTTTTTT

abundance: -
j_gene: TRBJ1-5
v_gene: TRBV2
d_gene: -
CDR3aa: CASKQGPSSAQHF
CDR3nt: TGTGCCAGCAAGCAGGGGCCCTCCTCGGCCCAGCATTTT

abundance: -
j_gene: TRBJ2-5
v_gene: TRBV19
d_gene: -
CDR3aa: CASSPLRTAQETQYF
CDR3nt: TGTGCCAGTAGTCCCCTCCGGACGGCACAAGAGACCCAGTACTTC

abundance: -
j_gene: TRBJ1-5
v_gene: TRBV9
d_gene: TRBD1
CDR3aa: CASSPGTGGRDQPQHF
CDR3nt: TGTGCCAGCAGCCCCGGGACAGGGGGCCGAGATCAGCCCCAGCATTTT

abundance: -
j_gene: TRBJ1-2
v_gene: TRBV5-4
d_gene: -
CDR3aa: CASSYLSDSHFNGYTF
CDR3nt: TGTGCCAGCAGCTACCTCTCGGACAGTCATTTCAATGGCTACACCTTC

abundance: -
j_gene: TRBJ2-1
v_gene: TRBV11-2
d_gene: -
CDR3aa: CASSSILARYNEQFF
CDR3nt: TGTGCCAGCAGCTCAATTCTAGCGAGATACAATGAGCAGTTCTTC

abundance: -
j_gene: TRBJ2-7
v_gene: TRBV5-1
d_gene: -
CDR3aa: CASSLGGRGIYEQYF
CDR3nt: TGCGCCAGCAGCCTGGGGGGCAGGGGGATCTACGAGCAGTACTTC

abundance: -
j_gene: TRBJ2-1
v_gene: TRBV27
d_gene: TRBD2
CDR3aa: CASSSPSGRAKVRPYNEQFF
CDR3nt: TGTGCCAGCAGTTCCCCTAGCGGGAGGGCCAAAGTTAGGCCCTACAATGAGCAGTTCTTC

abundance: -
j_gene: TRBJ2-3
v_gene: TRBV10-1
d_gene: -
CDR3aa: CASSDPRSIGGVEDTQYF
CDR3nt: TGCGCCAGCAGTGACCCCCGTTCTATCGGTGGGGTGGAGGATACGCAGTATTTT

abundance: -
j_gene: TRBJ1-4
v_gene: TRBV7-2
d_gene: -
CDR3aa: CASSLDAGGKLFF
CDR3nt: TGTGCCAGCAGCTTAGATGCGGGGGGAAAACTGTTTTTT

abundance: -
j_gene: TRBJ2-5
v_gene: TRBV30
d_gene: -
CDR3aa: CAWAFMGETQYF
CDR3nt: TGTGCCTGGGCCTTTATGGGAGAGACCCAGTACTTC

abundance: once
j_gene: TRBJ2-7
v_gene: TRBV27
d_gene: -
CDR3aa: CASSLSGIRGEQYF
CDR3nt: TGTGCCAGCAGTTTATCGGGAATTAGAGGCGAGCAGTACTTC

abundance: -
j_gene: TRBJ2-1
v_gene: TRBV4-2
d_gene: TRBD2
CDR3aa: CASSQESGRYNEQFF
CDR3nt: TGTGCCAGCAGCCAAGAAAGCGGGAGGTACAATGAGCAGTTCTTC